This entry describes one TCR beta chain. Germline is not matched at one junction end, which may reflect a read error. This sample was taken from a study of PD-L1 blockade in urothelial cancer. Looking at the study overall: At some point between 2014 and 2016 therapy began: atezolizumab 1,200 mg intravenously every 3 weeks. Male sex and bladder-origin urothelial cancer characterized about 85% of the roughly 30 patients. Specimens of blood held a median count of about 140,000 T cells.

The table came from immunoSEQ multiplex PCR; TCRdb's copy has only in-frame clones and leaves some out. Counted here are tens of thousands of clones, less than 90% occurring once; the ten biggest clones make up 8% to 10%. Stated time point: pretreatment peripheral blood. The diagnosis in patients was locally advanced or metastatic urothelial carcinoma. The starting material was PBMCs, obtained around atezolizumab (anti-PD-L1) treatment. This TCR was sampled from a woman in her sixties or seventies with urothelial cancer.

The CDR3 DNA is TGTGCCAGCAGCTACATGACTAGCGGGGGGGGACCTGTCTTC. Amino acids: CASSYMTSGGGPVF. The chain couples TRBV7-2 to TRBJ2-1, with 14 bases that match TRBD2. CDR3 length equals 14 residues. Germline V gene sequence: CDR1 SGHTA, CDR2 FQGNSA.